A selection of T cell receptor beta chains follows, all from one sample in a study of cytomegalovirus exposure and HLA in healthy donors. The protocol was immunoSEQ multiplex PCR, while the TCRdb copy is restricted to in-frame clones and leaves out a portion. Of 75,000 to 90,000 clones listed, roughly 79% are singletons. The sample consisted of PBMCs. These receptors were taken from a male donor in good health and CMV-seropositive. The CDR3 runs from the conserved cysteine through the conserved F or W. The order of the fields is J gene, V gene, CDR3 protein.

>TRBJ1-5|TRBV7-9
CASSLGQNQPQHF
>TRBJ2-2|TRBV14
CASSRLPGNTGELFF
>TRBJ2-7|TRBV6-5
CASSSLTGYEQYF
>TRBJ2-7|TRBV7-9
CASSLEYGYEQYF
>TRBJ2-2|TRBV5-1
CASSLDPGGLAGELFF
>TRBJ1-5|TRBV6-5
CASSSPDRGQPQHF
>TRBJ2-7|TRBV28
CASSQTDYEQYF
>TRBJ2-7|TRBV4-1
CASSLHGQGSYEQYF
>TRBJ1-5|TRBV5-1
CASSLGQGFDQPQHF
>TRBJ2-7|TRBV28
CASSLRQGIDEQYF
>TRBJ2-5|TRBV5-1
CASSAGEETQYF
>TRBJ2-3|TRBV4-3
CASSQDRTSGVTDTQYF
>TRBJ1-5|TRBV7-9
CSSSLGDRETFWSGQPQHF
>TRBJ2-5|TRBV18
CASSPDRQETQYF
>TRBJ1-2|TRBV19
CASKGTGDNYGYTF
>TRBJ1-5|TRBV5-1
CASSLAGRGQPQHF